These T cell receptor beta chains were read from a single sample in a study of beta chain features in type 1 diabetes. Assay: immunoSEQ multiplex PCR; the TCRdb copy retains only in-frame clones and omits some. The sample gives about 450,000 clones, about an eighth of which show up once; over 0.04% is in the top ten. Sequencing used naive CD4+ T cells from blood. Every receptor here comes from a woman aged 18-29 years in good health. CDR3s include the opening cysteine and the closing phenylalanine or tryptophan. The order of the fields is D gene, clone size, V gene, J gene, CDR3 protein, CDR3 DNA. D genes are given only for firm matches. Only part of the rows carry a size: once, few, many, or a class if the clone is expanded.

>NA|few|TRBV7-8|TRBJ1-6
CASSRGTTDSPLHF
TGTGCCAGCAGCCGGGGGACTACTGATTCACCCCTCCACTTT
>NA|few|TRBV10-3|TRBJ2-7
CATRAGGYEQYF
TGTGCCACGCGGGCAGGGGGGTACGAGCAGTACTTC
>NA|few|TRBV19|TRBJ2-1
CASSTGPLYNEQFF
TGTGCCAGTAGTACAGGCCCACTTTACAATGAGCAGTTCTTC
>NA|few|TRBV7-9|TRBJ1-3
CASSASTSSGNTIYF
TGTGCCAGCAGCGCGTCGACAAGCTCTGGAAACACCATATATTTT
>TRBD2|few|TRBV7-9|TRBJ2-1
CASSSGLAGGNEQFF
TGTGCCAGCAGCTCGGGACTAGCGGGAGGCAATGAGCAGTTCTTC
>NA|few|TRBV4-1|TRBJ2-3
CASSQVITTDTQYF
TGCGCCAGCAGCCAAGTTATCACCACAGATACGCAGTATTTT
>NA|NA|TRBV29-1|TRBJ2-7
CSVEFSRWGRSSYEQYF
TGCAGCGTTGAGTTCAGTCGTTGGGGCAGGAGCTCCTACGAGCAGTACTTC
>NA|few|TRBV7-9|TRBJ2-3
CASSLASTDTQYF
TGTGCCAGCAGCTTAGCTAGCACAGATACGCAGTATTTT
>NA|many|TRBV29-1|TRBJ2-5
CSVADRPNSQETQYF
TGCAGCGTTGCCGACAGGCCCAACTCACAAGAGACCCAGTACTTC
>NA|NA|TRBV4-1|TRBJ1-2
CASRDHRTANYGYTF
TGCGCCAGCAGGGATCACCGGACAGCTAACTATGGCTACACCTTC
>NA|NA|TRBV19|TRBJ1-5
CASRRGGQPQHF
TGTGCCAGCCGCAGGGGAGGCCAGCCCCAGCATTTT
>NA|NA|TRBV9|TRBJ2-2
CASSATITGELFF
TGTGCCAGCAGCGCCACAATAACCGGGGAGCTGTTTTTT
>NA|NA|TRBV6-6|TRBJ1-5
CASSQWRGSNQPQHF
TGTGCCAGCAGCCAGTGGAGGGGAAGCAATCAGCCCCAGCATTTT
>TRBD2|few|TRBV14|TRBJ2-1
CASSQFSSGGAVVF
TGTGCCAGCAGCCAATTCTCTAGCGGGGGGGCCGTCGTCTTC
>NA|few|TRBV7-2|TRBJ2-3
CASSARVGTDTQYF
TGTGCCAGCAGCGCCAGGGTAGGCACAGATACGCAGTATTTT
>NA|few|TRBV29-1|TRBJ1-2
CSVETRAFYGYTF
TGCAGCGTTGAGACCAGGGCTTTTTATGGCTACACCTTC
>TRBD2|few|TRBV4-3|TRBJ2-1
CASSQGELAPDNEQFF
TGCGCCAGCAGCCAAGGGGAACTAGCGCCGGACAATGAGCAGTTCTTC
>TRBD2|few|TRBV30|TRBJ2-5
CAWSSGGEQYF
TGTGCCTGGAGTTCTGGGGGGGAGCAGTACTTC
>NA|many|TRBV30|TRBJ1-2
CAWTVRGRRNYGYTF
TGTGCCTGGACCGTCCGGGGGAGGAGGAACTATGGCTACACCTTC
>NA|few|TRBV7-2|TRBJ1-2
CASSLDQTIGYGYTF
TGTGCCAGCAGCTTAGACCAGACAATTGGCTATGGCTACACCTTC
>NA|few|TRBV7-9|TRBJ2-1
CASSLEYRDTSEQFF
TGTGCCAGCAGCCTAGAATACCGGGACACGAGTGAGCAGTTCTTC
>NA|NA|TRBV30|TRBJ1-4
CASGQTGKLFF
TGTGCCTCTGGACAGACCGGAAAACTGTTTTTT
>NA|NA|TRBV29-1|TRBJ1-2
CSVERSGTGTALHGYTF
TGCAGCGTGGAGAGATCCGGGACCGGGACCGCTTTACATGGCTACACCTTC
>NA|NA|TRBV5-6|TRBJ1-3
CASSWDRSGNTIYF
TGTGCCAGCAGCTGGGACCGCTCTGGAAACACCATATATTTT
>NA|few|TRBV7-2|TRBJ2-7
CASSRQKGGSYEQYF
TGTGCCAGCAGCCGGCAGAAAGGCGGCTCCTACGAGCAGTACTTC
>NA|few|TRBV7-9|TRBJ1-6
CASTHLRFGNSPLHF
TGTGCCAGCACCCATTTGCGGTTCGGTAATTCACCCCTCCACTTT
>TRBD1|NA|TRBV7-9|TRBJ1-2
CASSWTGDNYGYTF
TGTGCCAGCAGCTGGACAGGGGATAACTATGGCTACACCTTC
>NA|NA|TRBV29-1|TRBJ2-3
CSGEAGPTDTQYF
TGCAGCGGTGAGGCAGGCCCCACAGATACGCAGTATTTT
>NA|few|TRBV7-9|TRBJ1-2
CASSSASPTGHGYTF
TGTGCCAGCAGCTCCGCGAGTCCAACAGGGCATGGCTACACCTTC
>TRBD1|few|TRBV29-1|TRBJ1-1
CSVFGVQGALPMNTEAFF
TGCAGCGTTTTTGGGGTACAGGGGGCCCTCCCAATGAACACTGAAGCTTTCTTT
>NA|few|TRBV11-2|TRBJ2-1
CASSLGVYSYNEQFF
TGTGCCAGCAGCCTGGGGGTTTACTCCTACAATGAGCAGTTCTTC
>NA|few|TRBV14|TRBJ2-3
CASSSLGRGRVVGTDTQYF
TGTGCCAGCAGCTCCCTCGGGAGGGGGCGCGTTGTTGGCACAGATACGCAGTATTTT
>TRBD1|NA|TRBV4-1|TRBJ2-6
CASSQASEDRGVPGANVLTF
TGCGCCAGCAGCCAAGCCTCCGAGGACAGGGGTGTTCCCGGGGCCAACGTCCTGACTTTC
>NA|few|TRBV6-5|TRBJ2-3
CASSIRDSSTDTQYF
TGTGCCAGCTCGATCAGAGACAGTAGCACAGATACGCAGTATTTT
>NA|NA|TRBV5-1|TRBJ1-1
CASSLYDLNTEAFF
TGCGCCAGCAGCTTGTACGACCTGAACACTGAAGCTTTCTTT
>NA|NA|TRBV1|TRBJ1-1
CTSSAGADTEAFF
TGCACCAGCAGTGCGGGTGCAGACACTGAAGCTTTCTTT
>NA|few|TRBV20-1|TRBJ1-2
CSAPVSYGYTF
TGCAGTGCCCCGGTTAGTTATGGCTACACCTTC
>NA|few|TRBV4-2|TRBJ1-1
CASSQDLQGATEAFF
TGTGCCAGCAGCCAAGATTTACAGGGAGCCACTGAAGCTTTCTTT
>TRBD1|few|TRBV19|TRBJ1-6
CASSITGGFDNSPLHF
TGTGCCAGTAGTATTACAGGGGGGTTCGATAATTCACCCCTCCACTTT
>TRBD1|NA|TRBV27|TRBJ1-2
CASSQQGWVSYGYTF
TGTGCCAGCAGTCAACAGGGGTGGGTGAGCTATGGCTACACCTTC
>NA|NA|TRBV14|TRBJ2-3
CASSPWRGLPTDTQYF
TGTGCCAGCAGCCCATGGCGGGGCCTACCCACAGATACGCAGTATTTT
>NA|few|TRBV7-9|TRBJ1-1
CASRSNSNEQEAFF
TGTGCCAGCAGGAGCAATTCCAATGAGCAGGAAGCTTTCTTT